There are many counts of the clone carrying this TCR beta chain. What it binds is not known. The data belong to a study of regulatory T cells in long-lasting Graves disease. Noted time point: persistent/refractory GD, antithyroid drugs over 5 years with positive TRAb. PBMCs provided the RNA from which the TCR library was made. V was clipped by 5 bases and J by 7 bases, with 11 bases between them. Germline-derived CDR1 and CDR2 are SEHNR and FQNEAQ (reference sequence). The CDR3 is made up of 12 amino acids. Study conclusions and caveats: When disease was persistent, TRBV28, TRBJ1-2 and TRBJ2-5 were the favored segments. Small numbers of samples may have cut accuracy. TCR diversity in persistent Graves' patients was below that of newly diagnosed ones.

The TCR beta library used iRepertoire HTBI primers with Arm-PCR amplification of CDR3. Via MiXCR, TCRdb re-called the multiplex PCR reads, giving one row per CDR3 protein. The sample lists fewer than 450,000 distinct CDR3 sequences; less than 25% were seen once. V is TRBV7-9 and J is TRBJ2-5, with D possibly being TRBD1 (6 bases). The sequencing here drew on peripheral blood mononuclear cells (PBMCs), taken when the disease was refractory, from a patient treated with antithyroid drugs. This clonotype was obtained from a female donor with Graves disease. The CDR3 region is CASSADRSTQYF. In nucleotides, the CDR3 is TGTGCCAGCAGCGCAGACAGGTCGACCCAGTACTTC.